The present TCR beta chain was sequenced within a study of shared clonotypes between healthy human individuals. The study's findings and limits: Rarefaction revealed incomplete sorted-subset sequencing despite large depth. Generally, estimated richness proved larger in naive subsets than it did in memory subsets.

Produced via immunoSEQ multiplex PCR; TCRdb's table is partial and in-frame only. The top ten clones hold approximately 24% of a sample with about 680,000 clones, about 91% of them seen once. Comment on this clone: The antigen remains unidentified.

The naive CD8 population came from CD45RO-negative cells selected for CCR7, without terminally differentiated effector memory CD45RA+ cells. Healthy and HIV-negative, the adult donors had no recent acute infections or vaccinations. The CDR3 length is 15 residues. The germline gives CDR1 MGHRA, CDR2 YSYEKL. The V segment lost 4 bases and the J segment 1 base; nucleotides outside the gene matches: 4. Source material: naive CD8+ T cells sorted from blood. This clonotype was sampled from a man in his thirties or forties in good health. The chain has TRBV4-1 and TRBJ2-1; 7 nucleotides align to TRBD2. CDR3 amino acids: CASSPLADSYNEQFF. The CDR3 bases are TGCGCCAGCAGCCCCCTAGCGGATTCCTACAATGAGCAGTTCTTC.